These 9 T cell receptor beta chains were sequenced from one sample in a study of T cells after yellow fever vaccination. TCRdb passed the 5' RACE reads through MiXCR, listing each CDR3 protein once. Among some 100,000 distinct CDR3 sequences listed, about 7% were seen once. This material consisted of CD4+ T cells sorted from PBMCs, taken roughly seven weeks after the first yellow fever vaccination. These receptors were collected from a man aged 18 to 35 who received the YFV17D yellow fever vaccine.

This clonotype was recorded at least ten times. The chain couples TRBV18 to TRBJ2-1, with TRBD2 identical over 10 bases. Germline V lookup: CDR1 KGHSH, CDR2 LQKENI. CDR3 size: 16 residues. V trimming: 0 bases; J trimming: 6 bases; junction bases outside the gene matches: 5. The CDR3 is CASSPPSGGAGNEQFF. CDR3 in DNA: TGTGCCAGCTCACCACCGAGCGGGGGGGCCGGCAATGAGCAGTTCTTC.

Many counts were recorded for this clonotype. The J gene is TRBJ2-5, the V gene TRBV5-1, with 9 bases identical to TRBD2. The CDR3 loop spans 17 amino acids. With 1 base clipped from V and 3 bases from J, the junction kept 10 bases outside the gene matches. In germline, CDR1 is SGHRS, CDR2 YFSETQ. In DNA, the CDR3 is TGCGCCAGCAGCTTGAGATTCCAGCGGGGGGCCAAAGAGACCCAGTACTTC. Protein product: CASSLRFQRGAKETQYF. Full variable domain (outside the CDR3, taken from reference TRBV5-1 and TRBJ2-5): KAGVTQTPRYLIKTRGQQVTLSCSPISGHRSVSWYQQTPGQGLQFLFEYFSETQRNKGNFPGRFSGRQFSNSRSEMNVSTLELGDSALYLCASSLRFQRGAKETQYFGPGTRLLVL.

About this clonotype: This may stem from a read error, because a much larger clone lies one nucleotide away. V usage is TRBV12-3 or TRBV12-4 and J usage is TRBJ2-2; D may match TRBD1 or TRBD2 (5 bases each). The CDR3 spans 14 residues. CDR3 in DNA: TGTGCCAGCAGACAAGACAGAGACACCGGGAAGCTGTTTTTT. The encoded protein is CASRQDRDTGKLFF.

The genes are TRBV27 and TRBJ1-6; TRBD1 aligns across 8 bases. CDR1 is MNHEY, CDR2 SMNVEV, per germline (reference sequence). This CDR3 spans 15 amino acids. The junction had 4 bases not matched to a gene; V was cut back by 8 bases and J by 1 base. The CDR3 loop reads CASRRQGSYNSPLHF. For the CDR3, the DNA is TGTGCCAGCCGGAGACAGGGGTCCTATAATTCACCCCTCCACTTT.

This clonotype was detected many times. The chain employs TRBV12-3 or TRBV12-4 and TRBJ2-1; D perhaps matches TRBD2 (5 bases). V gave up 3 bases and J gave up 1 base, with 13 bases separating them. This CDR3 has 16 residues. The CDR3 spells CASSFRRGSSYNEQFF. The CDR3, as DNA: TGTGCCAGCAGTTTTAGACGGGGAAGTTCCTACAATGAGCAGTTCTTC.

This clonotype occurred many times. V and J are TRBV6-5 and TRBJ1-1; tentatively, D is TRBD1 (5 bases). Germline values: CDR1 MNHEY, CDR2 SVGAGI. The CDR3 is 11 amino acids. The ends were cut back, 6 bases at V and 5 bases at J, with 7 bases in the middle. The CDR3 DNA reads TGTGCCAGCAGAGGGGAGACTGAAGCTTTCTTT. Amino acids: CASRGETEAFF.

This clonotype was observed at least ten times. This rearrangement joins TRBV6-2 or TRBV6-3 to TRBJ1-5; 7 nucleotides align to TRBD1. J lost 4 bases, V lost 7 bases, and 10 bases had no gene match. The germline gives CDR1 MNHEY, CDR2 SVGEGT. The CDR3 covers 15 residues. CDR3 sequence (DNA): TGTGCCAGCAAGGGCCCAGGGGGGACAAATCAGCCCCAGCATTTT. Its protein is CASKGPGGTNQPQHF.

This clonotype appeared a few times. V gene TRBV11-2 combines with J gene TRBJ2-1; D is possibly TRBD2 (6 bases). There are 14 residues in the CDR3. The ends were cut back, 5 bases at V and 5 bases at J, with 13 bases in the middle. Germline CDR1 SGHAT, CDR2 FQNNGV. As DNA, the CDR3 is TGTGCCAGCAGCCGAAGGGGACTTGACAATGAGCAGTTCTTC. Its protein product is CASSRRGLDNEQFF.

Ten or more counts support this clonotype. The rearrangement uses TRBV5-1 and TRBJ1-2; D ambiguous. The CDR3 consists of 14 residues. Germline CDR1 is SGHRS and CDR2 is YFSETQ. With 1 base removed from V and 3 bases from J, the gap between germline ends came to 10 bases. In DNA form, the CDR3 reads TGCGCCAGCAGCTTGACGGAAGGGTACTATGGCTACACCTTC. Translation: CASSLTEGYYGYTF.